This T cell receptor beta chain was recovered during a study of PD-1 blockade in classical Hodgkin lymphoma (dated by TCRdb to the early 2020s). With respect to the entire study: Nivolumab dosing was 3 mg/kg intravenously every 2 weeks, continuing until either disease progression or unacceptable toxicity. The study used TCR beta sequencing and CyTOF to define a peripheral blood immune signature of response to PD-1 blockade in classical Hodgkin lymphoma. Overall study outcomes, separate from this receptor: Only a single clinical trial cohort was studied, and what caused the repertoire differences, possibly disease activity or prior therapy, remained undefined. Among trial patients, those achieving complete response had baseline diversity similar to that of newly diagnosed patients, while diversity was significantly lower in partial responders and progressors. A significant rise by C4D1 was seen in CD4+ but not CD8+ TCR diversity (p=0.0027 vs p=0.16), with the rise being most apparent in complete responders (p=0.02). Newly diagnosed patients were reported to have lower baseline TCR diversity than healthy donors, and relapsed/refractory patients were reported to have lower baseline TCR diversity still. Diversity was lower in patients who began nivolumab less than 1 year after ASCT, so these patients were left out of later analyses to avoid confounding by immune reconstitution.

The CDR3 goes from the cysteine to the phenylalanine over 15 residues. Only CDR3 DNA is held: 45 bases, read in frame from base 1. Trimming removed 6 bases from V and 4 bases from J, leaving 16 bases between the germline ends. From the germline V gene, CDR1 is MNHEY and CDR2 is SVGAGI. The intended sense of this specimen's time point label: cycle 1 day 1 (C1D1), immediately before nivolumab initiation. All trial patients had relapsed after autologous stem cell transplantation, with cohorts A, B and C differing in prior brentuximab vedotin exposure. The trial cohort was composed of 55 to 65 patients with relapsed/refractory classical Hodgkin lymphoma, for whom complete response, partial response or progressive disease was recorded as best overall response. Single-agent nivolumab was administered to trial patients in the multi-cohort phase II CheckMate 205 trial. An independent review committee assessed best overall response by applying the 2007 International Working Group response criteria. Trial PBMCs were obtained immediately prior to nivolumab initiation (C1D1) and on therapy at cycle 2 day 1 and cycle 4 day 1. After peripheral blood was drawn into 8 mL Vacutainer Cell Preparation Tubes, PBMCs were isolated by centrifugation and then cryopreserved.

Comment on this clone: Its antigen remains unidentified. Base-call qualities are not available, and no considerably larger clone is one nucleotide away.

Genomic DNA was isolated using the Qiagen DNeasy kit from unsorted PBMCs as well as from negatively selected CD4+ and CD8+ fractions. TCR beta CDR3 regions were amplified by immunoSEQ multiplex PCR using primers annealing to V and J segments. A synthetic immune receptor repertoire was used to minimize amplification bias, and any remaining bias was removed computationally after sequencing. Per the authors' processing: Custom Python scripts were used to quantify repertoire diversity as the Shannon entropy index. The unsorted, CD4+ and CD8+ repertoires were each analyzed separately, with the exception of combined analyses, where CD4+ and CD8+ sequences were merged in silico. A clone counted as expanded when the clone's frequency after treatment rose at least 2-fold relative to C1D1, and clones undetected at baseline were given a pseudocount of 0.5. Singleton clones were defined as clones with 0 or 1 copy at C1D1, and non-singleton clones were defined as clones with 2 or more copies. By matching protein sequences in sorted samples from the same patient, clones expanded in unsorted samples were annotated as CD4+, CD8+ or unknown. Wilcoxon tests were applied to paired samples to test diversity changes from C1D1 to C4D1. TCRdb re-hosts the immuneACCESS table, in-frame sequences only. Its copies lack some clones; in the studies checked, an unresolved V gene accounts for under half of them, and the cause for the rest is not known. For V, J and clone size, that table is used; D and trimming come from the DNA. The sample table lists roughly 11,000 clones, roughly 84% of them with a count of one. The top ten clonotypes cover about 30% of the sample.

This clonotype was obtained from a human donor with classical Hodgkin lymphoma. This receptor chain uses TRBV6-5 and TRBJ2-1; the D segment might be TRBD1 or TRBD2, since each matches 5 bases. Sample: peripheral blood mononuclear cells (PBMCs), taken at baseline. In nucleotide form, the sequence is TGTGCCAGCAGAAACCCGGGACGGGGATACAATGAGCAGTTCTTC. The encoded protein is CASRNPGRGYNEQFF.